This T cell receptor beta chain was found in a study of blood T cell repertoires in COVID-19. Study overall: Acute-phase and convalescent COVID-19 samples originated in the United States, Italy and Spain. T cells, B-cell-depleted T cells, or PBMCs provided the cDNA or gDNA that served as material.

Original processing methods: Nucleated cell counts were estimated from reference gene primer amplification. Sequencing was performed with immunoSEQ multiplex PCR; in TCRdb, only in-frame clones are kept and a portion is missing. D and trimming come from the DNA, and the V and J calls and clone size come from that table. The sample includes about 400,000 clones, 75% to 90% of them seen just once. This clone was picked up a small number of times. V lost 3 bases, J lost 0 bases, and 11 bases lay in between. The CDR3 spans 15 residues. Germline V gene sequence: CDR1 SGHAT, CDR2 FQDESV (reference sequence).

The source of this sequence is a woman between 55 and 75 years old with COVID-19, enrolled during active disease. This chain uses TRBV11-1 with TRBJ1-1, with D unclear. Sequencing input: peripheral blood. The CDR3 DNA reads TGTGCCAGCAGCTTGGTCGGGGTAGTGAACACTGAAGCTTTCTTT. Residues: CASSLVGVVNTEAFF.